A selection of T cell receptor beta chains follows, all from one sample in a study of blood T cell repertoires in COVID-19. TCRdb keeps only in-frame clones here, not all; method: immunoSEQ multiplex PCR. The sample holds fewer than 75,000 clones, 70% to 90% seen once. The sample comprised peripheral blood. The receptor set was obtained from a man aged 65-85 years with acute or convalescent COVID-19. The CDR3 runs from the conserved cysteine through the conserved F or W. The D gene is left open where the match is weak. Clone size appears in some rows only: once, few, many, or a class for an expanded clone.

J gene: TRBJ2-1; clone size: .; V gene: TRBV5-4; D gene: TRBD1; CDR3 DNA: TGTGCCAGCAGCTTCTTACAGGGGACCTACAATGAGCAGTTCTTC; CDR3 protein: CASSFLQGTYNEQFF
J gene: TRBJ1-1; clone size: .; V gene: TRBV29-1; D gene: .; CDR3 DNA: TGCAGCGCCTTGGGGACGGGACACTTGAACACTGAAGCTTTCTTT; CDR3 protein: CSALGTGHLNTEAFF
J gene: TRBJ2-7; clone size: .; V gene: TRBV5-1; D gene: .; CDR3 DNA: TGCGCCAGCAGCTTGGCCGGGAACGAGCAGTACTTC; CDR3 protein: CASSLAGNEQYF
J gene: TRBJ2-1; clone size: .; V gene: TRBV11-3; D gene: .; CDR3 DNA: TGTGCCAGCAGCTTAAGACAGAGCTCCTACAATGAGCAGTTCTTC; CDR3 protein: CASSLRQSSYNEQFF
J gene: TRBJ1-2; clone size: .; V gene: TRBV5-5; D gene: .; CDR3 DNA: TGTGCCAGCAGCTTGGGGTCGGTGACATATAACTATGGCTACACCTTC; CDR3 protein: CASSLGSVTYNYGYTF
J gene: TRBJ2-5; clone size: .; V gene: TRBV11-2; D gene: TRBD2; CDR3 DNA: TGTGCCAGCAGCTCACGGGGCGGGGGGGCCAAATCAGAGACCCAGTACTTC; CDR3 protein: CASSSRGGGAKSETQYF
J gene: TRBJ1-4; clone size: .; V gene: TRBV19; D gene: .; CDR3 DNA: TGTGCCAGTAGTAGTCGGACTGGAGGAGGCGAAAAACTGTTTTTT; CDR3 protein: CASSSRTGGGEKLFF
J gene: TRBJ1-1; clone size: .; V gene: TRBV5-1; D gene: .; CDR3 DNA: TGCGCCAGCAGCGCTTACACAGGGATCAACACTGAAGCTTTCTTT; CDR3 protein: CASSAYTGINTEAFF
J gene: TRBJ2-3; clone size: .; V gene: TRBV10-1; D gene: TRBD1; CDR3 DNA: TGCGCCAGCACCCCGGGACAGGGGACGCGCACAGATACGCAGTATTTT; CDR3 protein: CASTPGQGTRTDTQYF
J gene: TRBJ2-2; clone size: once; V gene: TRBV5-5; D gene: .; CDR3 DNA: TGTGCCAGCAGCTTTCCAAAGAACACCGGGGAGCTGTTTTTT; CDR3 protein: CASSFPKNTGELFF
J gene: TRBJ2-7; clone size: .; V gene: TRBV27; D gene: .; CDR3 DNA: TGTGCCAGCAGTTTAAGGGGCCCGGCCTACGAGCAGTACTTC; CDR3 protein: CASSLRGPAYEQYF
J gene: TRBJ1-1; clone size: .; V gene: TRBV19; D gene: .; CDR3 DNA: TGTGCCAGTAGTTCCACACAGGGTAGCACTGAAGCTTTCTTT; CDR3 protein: CASSSTQGSTEAFF
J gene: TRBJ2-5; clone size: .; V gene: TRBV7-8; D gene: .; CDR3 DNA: TGTGCCAGCAGCCTTGGGACTTTGGAGACCCAGTACTTC; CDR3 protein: CASSLGTLETQYF
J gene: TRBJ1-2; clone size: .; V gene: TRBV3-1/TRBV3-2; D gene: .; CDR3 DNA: TGTGCCAGCAGCCGGGCTTCGGGGGACGGCTACACCTTC; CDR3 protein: CASSRASGDGYTF
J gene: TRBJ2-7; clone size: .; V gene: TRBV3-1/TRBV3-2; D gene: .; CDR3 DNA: TGTGCCAGCAGCCAAGTTAGGAAGGGAGGCGAGCAGTACTTC; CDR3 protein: CASSQVRKGGEQYF
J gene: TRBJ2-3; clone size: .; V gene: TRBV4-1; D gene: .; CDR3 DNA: TGCGCCAGCAGCCATCTCACAGATACGCAGTATTTT; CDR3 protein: CASSHLTDTQYF
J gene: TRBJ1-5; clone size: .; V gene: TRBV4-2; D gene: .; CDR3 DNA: TGTGCCAGCAGCCACCCGCCATCCAGGGACTATAGCAATCAGCCCCAGCATTTT; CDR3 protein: CASSHPPSRDYSNQPQHF
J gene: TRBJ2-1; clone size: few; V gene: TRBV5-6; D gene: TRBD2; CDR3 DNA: TGTGCCAGCAGCTTGAGTCAGGGAGGGTCCTACAATGAGCAGTTCTTC; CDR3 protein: CASSLSQGGSYNEQFF
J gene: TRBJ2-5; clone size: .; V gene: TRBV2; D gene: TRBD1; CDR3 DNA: TGTGCCAGCAGTGAAGCCATTTCCGGGACAGGTGGATGGCAAGAGACCCAGTACTTC; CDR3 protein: CASSEAISGTGGWQETQYF
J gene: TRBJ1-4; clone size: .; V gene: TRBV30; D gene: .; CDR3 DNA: TGTGCCTGGAGAGCACGGTCTGAAAAACTGTTTTTT; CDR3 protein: CAWRARSEKLFF
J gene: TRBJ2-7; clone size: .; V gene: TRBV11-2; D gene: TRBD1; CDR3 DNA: TGTGCCAGCGGGGGCAGGGGGTTGGACGAGCAGTACTTC; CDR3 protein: CASGGRGLDEQYF
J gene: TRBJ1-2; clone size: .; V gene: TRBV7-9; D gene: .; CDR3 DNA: TGTGCCAGCAGCGAAGCCTCGGTTAACTATGGCTACACCTTC; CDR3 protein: CASSEASVNYGYTF
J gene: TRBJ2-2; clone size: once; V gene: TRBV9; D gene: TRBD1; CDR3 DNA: TGTGCCAGCAGCGATCCCATACAGGGGGCCTCGGCCGGGGAGCTGTTTTTT; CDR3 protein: CASSDPIQGASAGELFF
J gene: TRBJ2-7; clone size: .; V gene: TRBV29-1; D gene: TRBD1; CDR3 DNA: TGCAGCGTTGAGGGGACAGGCGGCTACGAGCAGTACTTC; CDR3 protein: CSVEGTGGYEQYF
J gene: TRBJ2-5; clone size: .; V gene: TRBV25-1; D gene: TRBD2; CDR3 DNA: TGTGCCAGCAGTGTAGCGGGGGGACTTGGCGAGACCCAGTACTTC; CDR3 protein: CASSVAGGLGETQYF
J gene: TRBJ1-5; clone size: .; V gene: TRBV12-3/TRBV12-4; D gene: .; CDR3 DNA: TGTGCCAGCAGTCCCCAGGGGAATCAGCCCCAGCATTTT; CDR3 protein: CASSPQGNQPQHF
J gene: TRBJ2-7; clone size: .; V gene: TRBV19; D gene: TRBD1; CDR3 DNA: TGTGCCAGTAGTTCCTACAGGGGAACCAATCTCCGCGAGCAGTACTTC; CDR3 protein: CASSSYRGTNLREQYF
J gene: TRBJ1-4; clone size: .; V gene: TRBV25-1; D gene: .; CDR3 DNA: TGTGCCAGCAGTGATAGTGCAGGGCCATTTGAAAAACTGTTTTTT; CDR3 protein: CASSDSAGPFEKLFF
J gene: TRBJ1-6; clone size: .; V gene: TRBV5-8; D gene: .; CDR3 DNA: TGTGCCAGCAGCTTCGGCCAGGGAGGCTCCTATAATTCACCCCTCCACTTT; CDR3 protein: CASSFGQGGSYNSPLHF
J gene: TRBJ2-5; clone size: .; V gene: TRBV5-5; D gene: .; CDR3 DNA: TGTGCCAGCAGCTTCTTGCAGGGGAGAGAGACCCAGTACTTC; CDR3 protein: CASSFLQGRETQYF
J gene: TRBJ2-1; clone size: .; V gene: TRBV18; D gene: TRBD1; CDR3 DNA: TGTGCCAGCTCGCCACCGGGACAGGGTTTCAATGAGCAGTTCTTC; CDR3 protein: CASSPPGQGFNEQFF
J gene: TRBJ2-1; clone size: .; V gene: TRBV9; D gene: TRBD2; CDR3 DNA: TGTGCCAGCAGCGTAGTAGGAGCGGGGGGGACGATACTCTTC; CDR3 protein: CASSVVGAGGTILF
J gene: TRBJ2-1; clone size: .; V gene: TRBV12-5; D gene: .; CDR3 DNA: TGTGCTAGTGGTTCTTCTTACAGGGATAGGAATGAGCAGTTCTTC; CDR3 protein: CASGSSYRDRNEQFF
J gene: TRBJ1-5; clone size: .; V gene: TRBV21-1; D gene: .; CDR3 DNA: TGTGCCAGCAGCAAAACCCCCCCAGGGCAGGGCCAGCCCCAGCATTTT; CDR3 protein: CASSKTPPGQGQPQHF
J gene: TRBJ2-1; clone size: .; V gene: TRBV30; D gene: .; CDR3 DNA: TGTGCCTGGACCCCTCGGGGTCTCTACAATGAGCAGTTCTTC; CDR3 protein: CAWTPRGLYNEQFF
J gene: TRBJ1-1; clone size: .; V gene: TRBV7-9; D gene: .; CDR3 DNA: TGTGCCAGCAGCGACCGCCGGGGGAACACTGAAGCTTTCTTT; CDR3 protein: CASSDRRGNTEAFF
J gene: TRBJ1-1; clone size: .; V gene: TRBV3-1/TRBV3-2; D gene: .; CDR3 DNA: TGTGCCAGCAGCCAAGGAGCGTATAGGGGTCGGTATCTTGAAGCTTTCTTT; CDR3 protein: CASSQGAYRGRYLEAFF
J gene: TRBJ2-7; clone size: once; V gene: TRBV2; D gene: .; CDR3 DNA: TGTGCCAGCAGTGTCCTCAGATCCTACGAGCAGTACTTC; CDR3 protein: CASSVLRSYEQYF
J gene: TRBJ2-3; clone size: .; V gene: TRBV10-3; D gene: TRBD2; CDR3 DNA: TGTGCCATCGGGACTAGCGGGGGGGGGTGGACAGATACGCAGTATTTT; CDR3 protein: CAIGTSGGGWTDTQYF
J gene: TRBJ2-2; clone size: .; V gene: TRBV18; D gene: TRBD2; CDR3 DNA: TGTGCCAGCTCACGGGGACTAGCGGGGTCTACATCGAACACCGGGGAGCTGTTTTTT; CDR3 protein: CASSRGLAGSTSNTGELFF
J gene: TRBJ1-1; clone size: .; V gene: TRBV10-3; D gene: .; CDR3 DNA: TGTGCCATCAGTGGGAACCGGGACAAGGCTTTCTTT; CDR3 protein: CAISGNRDKAFF
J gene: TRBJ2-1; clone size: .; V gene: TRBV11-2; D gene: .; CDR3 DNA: TGTGCCAGCAGCTTAGTGGGGGGATACGAGCAGTTCTTC; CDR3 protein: CASSLVGGYEQFF
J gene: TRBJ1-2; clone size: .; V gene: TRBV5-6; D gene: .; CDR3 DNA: TGTGCCAGCAGCTGGGGGGTCGGCTACACCTTC; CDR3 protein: CASSWGVGYTF
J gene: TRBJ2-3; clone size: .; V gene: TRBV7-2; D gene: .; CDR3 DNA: TGTGCCAGCAGCTTAGTGAAGGACCGCGGGGTAGGGCAGTATTTT; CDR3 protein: CASSLVKDRGVGQYF
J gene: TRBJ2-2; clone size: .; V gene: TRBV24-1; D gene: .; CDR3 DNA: TGTGCCACCAGTGATCTGGACAGAGTCACCGGGGAGCTGTTTTTT; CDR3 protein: CATSDLDRVTGELFF
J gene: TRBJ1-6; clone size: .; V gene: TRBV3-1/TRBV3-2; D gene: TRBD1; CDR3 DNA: TGTGCCAGCAGCCAAAGGACAGGGTCAGGAGAACCCCTCCACTTT; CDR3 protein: CASSQRTGSGEPLHF
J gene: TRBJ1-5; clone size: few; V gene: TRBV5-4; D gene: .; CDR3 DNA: TGTGCCAGCAGCTTGGATCTGGGGGCGGTTCAGCCCCAGCATTTT; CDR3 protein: CASSLDLGAVQPQHF
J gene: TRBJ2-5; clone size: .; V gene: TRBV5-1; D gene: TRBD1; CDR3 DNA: TGCGCCAGCAGCTTCCCCGGGACAGGAATAGAGACCCAGTACTTC; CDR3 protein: CASSFPGTGIETQYF
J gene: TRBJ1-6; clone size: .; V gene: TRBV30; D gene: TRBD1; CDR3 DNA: TGTGCCTGGAGTGCTCGGACAGGATACAATTCACCCCTCCACTTT; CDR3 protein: CAWSARTGYNSPLHF
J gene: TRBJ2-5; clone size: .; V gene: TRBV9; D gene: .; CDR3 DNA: TGTGCCAGCAGCGGAGGTCCCCAAGAGACCCAGTACTTC; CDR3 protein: CASSGGPQETQYF
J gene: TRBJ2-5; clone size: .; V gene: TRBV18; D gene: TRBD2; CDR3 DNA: TGTGCCAGCTCGCCGACTAGCGTGGAGACCCAGTACTTC; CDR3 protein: CASSPTSVETQYF
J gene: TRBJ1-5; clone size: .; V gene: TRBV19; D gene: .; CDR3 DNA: TGTGCCGGGGGTAAGGGGGATAGCAATCAGCCCCAGCATTTT; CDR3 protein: CAGGKGDSNQPQHF
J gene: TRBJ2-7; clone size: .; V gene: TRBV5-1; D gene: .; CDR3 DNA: TGCGCCAGCAGCTTGGGGCAGGGGATCTACGAGCAGTACTTC; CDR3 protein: CASSLGQGIYEQYF
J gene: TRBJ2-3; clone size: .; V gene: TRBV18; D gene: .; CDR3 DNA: TGTGCCAGCTCACCCGACAGTTTTCCTAGCACAGATACGCAGTATTTT; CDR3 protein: CASSPDSFPSTDTQYF
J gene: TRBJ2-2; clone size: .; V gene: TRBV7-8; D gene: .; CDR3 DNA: TGTGCCAGCAGCCAGGTGGGGGGCACCGGGGAGCTGTTTTTT; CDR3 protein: CASSQVGGTGELFF
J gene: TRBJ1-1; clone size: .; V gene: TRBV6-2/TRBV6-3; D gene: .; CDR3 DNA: TGTGCCAGCAGTCCATATTCGCGGGGGACATTCACTGAAGCTTTCTTT; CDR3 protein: CASSPYSRGTFTEAFF
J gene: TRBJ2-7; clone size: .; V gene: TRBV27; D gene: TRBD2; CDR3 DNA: TGTGCCAGCAGTCCTAGCGGGGGGACTCCCTACGAGCAGTACTTC; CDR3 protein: CASSPSGGTPYEQYF
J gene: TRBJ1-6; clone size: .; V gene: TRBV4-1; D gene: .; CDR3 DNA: TGCGCCAGCAGCCAAGGGACAATCTATAATTCACCCCTCCACTTT; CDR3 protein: CASSQGTIYNSPLHF
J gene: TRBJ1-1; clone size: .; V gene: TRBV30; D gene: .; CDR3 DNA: TGTGCCTGGAGTGAACCGAGTCCCTTGGGAGTAGCTGAAGCTTTCTTT; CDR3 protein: CAWSEPSPLGVAEAFF